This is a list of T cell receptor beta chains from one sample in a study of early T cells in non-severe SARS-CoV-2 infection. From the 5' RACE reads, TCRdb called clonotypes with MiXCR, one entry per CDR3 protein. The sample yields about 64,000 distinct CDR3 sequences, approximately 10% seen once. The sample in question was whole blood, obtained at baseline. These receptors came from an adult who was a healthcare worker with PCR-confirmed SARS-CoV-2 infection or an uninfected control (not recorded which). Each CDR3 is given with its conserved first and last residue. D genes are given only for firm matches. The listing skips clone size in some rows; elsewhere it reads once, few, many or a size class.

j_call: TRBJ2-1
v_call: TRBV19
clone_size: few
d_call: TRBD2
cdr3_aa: CASSTLAGVYNEQFF
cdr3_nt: TGTGCCAGCAGTACACTAGCGGGGGTCTACAATGAGCAGTTCTTC

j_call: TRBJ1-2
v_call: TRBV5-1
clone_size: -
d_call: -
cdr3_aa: CASSPADTLYGYTF
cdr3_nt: TGCGCCAGCAGCCCAGCGGACACCTTATATGGCTACACCTTC

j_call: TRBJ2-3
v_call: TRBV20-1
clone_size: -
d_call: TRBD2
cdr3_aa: CSARDLGLAGGPDTQYF
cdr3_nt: TGCAGTGCTAGAGATCTAGGGCTAGCGGGGGGGCCGGATACGCAGTATTTT

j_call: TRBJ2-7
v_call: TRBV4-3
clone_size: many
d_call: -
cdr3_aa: CASSQDPTPHYEQYF
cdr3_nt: TGCGCCAGCAGCCAAGATCCTACCCCCCACTACGAGCAGTACTTC

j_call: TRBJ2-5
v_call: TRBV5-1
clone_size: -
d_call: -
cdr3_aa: CASSWDAPGFKTQYF
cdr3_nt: TGCGCCAGCAGCTGGGATGCTCCGGGGTTCAAGACCCAGTACTTC

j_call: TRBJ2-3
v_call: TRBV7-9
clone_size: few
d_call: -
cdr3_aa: CASSLDRASDTQYF
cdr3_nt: TGTGCCAGCAGCTTAGATCGAGCTTCGGATACGCAGTATTTT

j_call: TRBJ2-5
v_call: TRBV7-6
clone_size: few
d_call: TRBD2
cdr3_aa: CASSRGTSGGPETQYF
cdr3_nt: TGTGCCAGCAGCCGCGGGACTAGCGGGGGCCCAGAGACCCAGTACTTC

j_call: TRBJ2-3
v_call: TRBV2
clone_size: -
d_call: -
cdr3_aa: CATAGTRQDTQYF
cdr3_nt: TGTGCCACCGCCGGGACACGCCAAGATACGCAGTATTTT

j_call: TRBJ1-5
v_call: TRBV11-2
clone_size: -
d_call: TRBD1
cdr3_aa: CASSAGDRGRQPQHF
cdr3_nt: TGTGCCAGCAGCGCCGGAGACAGGGGGAGACAGCCCCAGCATTTT

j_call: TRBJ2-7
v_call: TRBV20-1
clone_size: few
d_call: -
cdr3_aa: CSARDHSGSPYEQYF
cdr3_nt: TGCAGTGCTAGAGATCATTCGGGTAGCCCCTACGAGCAGTACTTC

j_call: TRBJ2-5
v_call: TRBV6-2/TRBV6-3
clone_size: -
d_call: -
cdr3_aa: CASGRGQETQYF
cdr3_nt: TGTGCCAGCGGGCGGGGCCAAGAGACCCAGTACTTC

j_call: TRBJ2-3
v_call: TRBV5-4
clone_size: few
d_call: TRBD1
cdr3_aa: CASSLYRGDTQYF
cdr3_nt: TGTGCCAGCAGCTTGTACAGGGGTGATACGCAGTATTTT

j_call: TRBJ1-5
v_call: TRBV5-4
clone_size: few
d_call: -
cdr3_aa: CASSSDGGDQPQHF
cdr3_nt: TGTGCCAGCAGCTCCGACGGAGGGGATCAGCCCCAGCATTTT

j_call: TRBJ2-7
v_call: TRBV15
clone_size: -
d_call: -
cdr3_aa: CATSRDGSYEQYF
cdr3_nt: TGTGCCACCAGCAGGGACGGGTCCTACGAGCAGTACTTC

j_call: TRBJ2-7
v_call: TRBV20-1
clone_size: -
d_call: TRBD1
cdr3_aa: CSAHRQGAIYEQYF
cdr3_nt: TGCAGTGCCCACCGACAGGGGGCGATATACGAGCAGTACTTC

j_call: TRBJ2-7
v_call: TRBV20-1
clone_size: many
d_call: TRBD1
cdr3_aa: CSARRSQGVYEQYF
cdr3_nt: TGCAGTGCTAGAAGGTCACAGGGGGTCTACGAGCAGTACTTC

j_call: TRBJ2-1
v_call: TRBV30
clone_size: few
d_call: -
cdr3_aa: CACQSRGLERNEQFF
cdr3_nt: TGTGCCTGCCAATCTAGGGGGTTAGAAAGGAATGAGCAGTTCTTC

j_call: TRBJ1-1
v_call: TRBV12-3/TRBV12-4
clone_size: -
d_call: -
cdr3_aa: CASSLRSGMNTEAFF
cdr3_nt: TGTGCCAGCAGTTTAAGATCAGGGATGAACACTGAAGCTTTCTTT

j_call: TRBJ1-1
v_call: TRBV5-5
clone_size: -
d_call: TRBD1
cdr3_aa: CASSLQDRGRTEAFF
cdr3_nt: TGTGCCAGCAGCCTACAGGACAGGGGGAGAACTGAAGCTTTCTTT

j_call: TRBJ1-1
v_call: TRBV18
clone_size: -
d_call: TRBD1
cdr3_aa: CASSPPGTGSNTEAFF
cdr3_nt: TGTGCCAGCTCACCACCGGGGACAGGGTCGAACACTGAAGCTTTCTTT

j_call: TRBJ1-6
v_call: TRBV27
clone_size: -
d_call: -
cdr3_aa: CASVGKDNSPLHF
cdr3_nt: TGTGCCAGCGTGGGGAAAGATAATTCACCCCTCCACTTT

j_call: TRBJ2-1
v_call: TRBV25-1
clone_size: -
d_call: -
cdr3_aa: CASSVSGNEQFF
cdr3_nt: TGTGCCAGCAGTGTTAGTGGTAATGAGCAGTTCTTC

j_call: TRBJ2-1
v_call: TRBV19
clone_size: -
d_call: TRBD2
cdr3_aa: CASSFPLAGDYNEQFF
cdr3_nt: TGTGCCAGTAGTTTTCCCCTAGCGGGGGACTACAATGAGCAGTTCTTC

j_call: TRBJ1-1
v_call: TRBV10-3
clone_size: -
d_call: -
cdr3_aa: CAISRTVNTEAFF
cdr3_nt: TGTGCCATCAGCAGGACAGTAAACACTGAAGCTTTCTTT

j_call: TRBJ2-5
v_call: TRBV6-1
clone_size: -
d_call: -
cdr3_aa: CASSEASYQETQYF
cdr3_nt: TGTGCCAGCAGTGAAGCTAGCTATCAAGAGACCCAGTACTTC

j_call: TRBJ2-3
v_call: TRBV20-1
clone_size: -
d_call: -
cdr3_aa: CSARDVARDTDTQYF
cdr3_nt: TGCAGTGCTAGAGATGTGGCACGGGATACAGATACGCAGTATTTT

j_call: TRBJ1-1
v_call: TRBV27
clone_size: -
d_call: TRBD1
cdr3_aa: CASSFGPFWTGVGTEAFF
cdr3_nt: TGTGCCAGCAGTTTCGGACCTTTCTGGACAGGGGTGGGCACTGAAGCTTTCTTT

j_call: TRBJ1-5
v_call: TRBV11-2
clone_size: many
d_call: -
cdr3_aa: CASSLGTYGSNQPQHF
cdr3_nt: TGTGCCAGCAGCTTAGGGACTTATGGGAGCAATCAGCCCCAGCATTTT

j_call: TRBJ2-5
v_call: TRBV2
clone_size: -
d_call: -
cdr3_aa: CASSESQASPETQYF
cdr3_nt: TGTGCCAGCAGTGAGTCCCAAGCCTCTCCAGAGACCCAGTACTTC

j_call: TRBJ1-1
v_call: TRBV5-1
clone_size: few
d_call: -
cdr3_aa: CASSVSGGRTEAFF
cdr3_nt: TGCGCCAGCAGCGTTTCGGGGGGCAGGACTGAAGCTTTCTTT

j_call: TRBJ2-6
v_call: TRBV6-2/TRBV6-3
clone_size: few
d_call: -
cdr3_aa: CASSARIGANVLTF
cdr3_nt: TGTGCCAGCAGTGCCCGAATAGGGGCCAACGTCCTGACTTTC

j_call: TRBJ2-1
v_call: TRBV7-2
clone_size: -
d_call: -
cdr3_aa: CASSLGTPNEQFF
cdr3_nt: TGTGCCAGCAGCCTCGGAACCCCCAATGAGCAGTTCTTC

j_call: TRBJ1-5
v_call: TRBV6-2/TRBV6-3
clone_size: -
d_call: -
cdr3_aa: CASSYGQGWQPQHF
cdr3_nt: TGTGCCAGCAGTTACGGGCAGGGTTGGCAGCCCCAGCATTTT

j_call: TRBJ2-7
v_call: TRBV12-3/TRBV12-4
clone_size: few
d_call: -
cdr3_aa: CASSSPWGASSYEQYF
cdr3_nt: TGTGCCAGCAGTTCCCCTTGGGGCGCGAGCTCCTACGAGCAGTACTTC

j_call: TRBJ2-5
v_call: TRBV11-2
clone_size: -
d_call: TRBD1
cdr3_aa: CASMPGGRETQYF
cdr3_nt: TGTGCCAGCATGCCAGGGGGACGGGAGACCCAGTACTTC

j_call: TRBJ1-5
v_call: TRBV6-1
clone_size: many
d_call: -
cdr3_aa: CASRAGDYSNQPQHF
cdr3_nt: TGTGCCAGCAGGGCAGGCGACTATAGCAATCAGCCCCAGCATTTT

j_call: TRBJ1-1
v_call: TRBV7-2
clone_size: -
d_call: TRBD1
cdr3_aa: CASSADRRNTEAFF
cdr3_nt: TGTGCCAGCAGCGCGGACAGGCGGAACACTGAAGCTTTCTTT

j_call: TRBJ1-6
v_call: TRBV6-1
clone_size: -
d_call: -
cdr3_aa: CASSEGPAYNSPLHF
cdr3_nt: TGTGCCAGCAGTGAAGGTCCGGCGTATAATTCACCCCTCCACTTT

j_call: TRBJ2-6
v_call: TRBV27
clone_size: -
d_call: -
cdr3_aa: CASSLGTGANVLTF
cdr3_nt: TGTGCCAGCAGTTTGGGTACTGGGGCCAACGTCCTGACTTTC

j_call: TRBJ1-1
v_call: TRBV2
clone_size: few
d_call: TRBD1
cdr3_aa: CASSGDSNTEAFF
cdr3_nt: TGTGCCAGCAGTGGGGACAGCAACACTGAAGCTTTCTTT

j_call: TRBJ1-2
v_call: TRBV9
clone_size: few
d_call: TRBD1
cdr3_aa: CASSAADRDHGYTF
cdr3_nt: TGTGCCAGCAGCGCTGCGGACAGGGATCATGGCTACACCTTC

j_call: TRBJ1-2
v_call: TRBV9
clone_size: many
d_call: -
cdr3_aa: CASSATTENYGYTF
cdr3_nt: TGTGCCAGCAGCGCGACGACAGAGAACTATGGCTACACCTTC

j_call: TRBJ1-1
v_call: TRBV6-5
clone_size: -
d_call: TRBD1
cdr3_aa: CASSSRGREAFF
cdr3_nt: TGTGCCAGCAGTTCCAGGGGGCGCGAAGCTTTCTTT

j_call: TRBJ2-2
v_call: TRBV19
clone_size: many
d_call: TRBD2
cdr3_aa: CASRGTSGGVLTGELFF
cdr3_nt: TGTGCCAGCCGTGGGACTAGCGGGGGGGTACTCACCGGGGAGCTGTTTTTT

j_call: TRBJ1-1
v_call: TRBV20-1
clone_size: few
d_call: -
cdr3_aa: CSASSGGWTEAFF
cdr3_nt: TGCAGTGCTAGTTCCGGGGGCTGGACTGAAGCTTTCTTT

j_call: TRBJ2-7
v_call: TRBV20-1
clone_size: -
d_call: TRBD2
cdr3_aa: CSALGTSGEQYF
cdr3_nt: TGCAGTGCTCTCGGGACTAGCGGCGAGCAGTACTTC

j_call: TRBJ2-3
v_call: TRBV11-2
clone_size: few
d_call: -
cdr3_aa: CASSLAPRVADTQYF
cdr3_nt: TGTGCCAGCAGCTTAGCCCCTAGGGTGGCAGATACGCAGTATTTT

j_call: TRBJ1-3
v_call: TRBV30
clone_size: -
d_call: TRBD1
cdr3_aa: CAWSDNRGYGNTIYF
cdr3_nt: TGTGCCTGGAGTGATAACAGGGGGTACGGAAACACCATATATTTT

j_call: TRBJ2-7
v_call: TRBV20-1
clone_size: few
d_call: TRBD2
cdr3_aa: CSARASGPVEQYF
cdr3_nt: TGCAGTGCTAGAGCTAGCGGGCCTGTTGAGCAGTACTTC

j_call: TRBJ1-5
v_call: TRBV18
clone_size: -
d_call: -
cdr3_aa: CASSPGLSNQPQHF
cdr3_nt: TGTGCCAGCTCACCGGGACTAAGCAATCAGCCCCAGCATTTT

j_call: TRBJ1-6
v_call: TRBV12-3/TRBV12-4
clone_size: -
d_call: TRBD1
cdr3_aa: CASSLGQYNSPLHF
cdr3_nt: TGTGCCAGCAGTTTGGGACAGTATAATTCACCCCTCCACTTT

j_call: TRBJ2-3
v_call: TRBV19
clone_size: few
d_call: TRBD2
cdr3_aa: CASSIRGGVTDTQYF
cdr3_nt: TGTGCCAGTAGTATTCGCGGGGGGGTTACAGATACGCAGTATTTT

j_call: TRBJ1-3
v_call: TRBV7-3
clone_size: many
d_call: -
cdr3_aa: CASSLGPPASGNTIYF
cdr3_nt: TGTGCCAGCAGCCTGGGCCCGCCAGCCTCTGGAAACACCATATATTTT

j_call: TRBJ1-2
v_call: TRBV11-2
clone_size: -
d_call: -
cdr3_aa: CASSFAGGSGYTF
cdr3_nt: TGTGCCAGCAGCTTCGCCGGCGGCTCTGGCTACACCTTC

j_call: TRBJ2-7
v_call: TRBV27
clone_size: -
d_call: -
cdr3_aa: CATTAGGRYEQYF
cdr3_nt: TGTGCCACGACAGCAGGCGGAAGGTACGAGCAGTACTTC

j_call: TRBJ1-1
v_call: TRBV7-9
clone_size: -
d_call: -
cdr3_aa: CASSLDGTSNTEAFF
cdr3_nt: TGTGCCAGCAGCTTAGATGGGACATCGAACACTGAAGCTTTCTTT

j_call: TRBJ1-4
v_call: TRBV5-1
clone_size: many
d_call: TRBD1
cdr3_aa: CASSRGQGSEKLFF
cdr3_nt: TGCGCCAGCAGCCGGGGACAGGGGAGTGAAAAACTGTTTTTT

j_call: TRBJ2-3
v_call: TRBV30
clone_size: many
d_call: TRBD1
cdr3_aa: CAWKRTGGTDTQYF
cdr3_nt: TGTGCCTGGAAAAGAACAGGGGGAACAGATACGCAGTATTTT

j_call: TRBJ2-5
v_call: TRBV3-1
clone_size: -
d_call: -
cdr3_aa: CASSRSQHETQYF
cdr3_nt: TGTGCCAGCAGCCGTAGTCAGCATGAGACCCAGTACTTC

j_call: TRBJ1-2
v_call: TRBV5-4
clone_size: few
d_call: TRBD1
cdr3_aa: CASRTGGTYGYTF
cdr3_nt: TGTGCCAGCAGGACAGGGGGGACCTATGGCTACACCTTC